One TCR beta chain is described in this entry. The source of the sample is a study of blood T cell repertoires in COVID-19. Study information: The United States, Italy and Spain supplied acute and convalescent COVID-19 samples. T cells, B-cell-depleted T cells, or PBMCs supplied cDNA or gDNA.

Here immunoSEQ multiplex PCR was the method, and the copy in TCRdb shows in-frame clones only, minus some. This sample carries 250,000 to 300,000 clones, roughly four fifths of them seen once, and the ten largest clones take approximately 4%. Recruitment covered over 20 US areas and drew participants whose ages spanned 18 to 89 years. The sequenced material came from PBMCs or T cells enriched from blood (not recorded which). This clonotype was sampled from a young man with acute COVID-19.

CDR3 sequence reads: CASSQDGGYTF. The CDR3 bases are TGCGCCAGCAGCCAAGACGGGGGCTACACCTTC. The V call is TRBV4-1, the J call TRBJ1-2; the D is unclear. The CDR3 contains 11 residues. Germline lookup yields CDR1 MGHRA and CDR2 YSYEKL. V gave up 0 bases and J gave up 8 bases, with 4 bases separating them.